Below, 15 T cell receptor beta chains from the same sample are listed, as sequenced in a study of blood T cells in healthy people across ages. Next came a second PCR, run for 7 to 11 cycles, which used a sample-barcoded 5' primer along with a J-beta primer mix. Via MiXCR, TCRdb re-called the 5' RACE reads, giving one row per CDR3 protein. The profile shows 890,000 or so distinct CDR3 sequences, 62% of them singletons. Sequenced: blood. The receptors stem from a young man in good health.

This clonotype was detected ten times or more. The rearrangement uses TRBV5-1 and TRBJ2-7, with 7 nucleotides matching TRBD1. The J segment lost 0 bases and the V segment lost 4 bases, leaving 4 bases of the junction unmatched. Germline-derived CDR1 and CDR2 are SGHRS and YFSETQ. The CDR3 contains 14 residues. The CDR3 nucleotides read TGCGCCAGCAGCCTTACAGGGGACTCCTACGAGCAGTACTTC. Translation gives CASSLTGDSYEQYF.

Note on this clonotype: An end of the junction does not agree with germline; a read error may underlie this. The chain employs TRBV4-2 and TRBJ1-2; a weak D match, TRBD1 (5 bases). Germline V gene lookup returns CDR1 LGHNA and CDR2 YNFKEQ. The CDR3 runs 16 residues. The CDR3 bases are TGTGCCAGCAGTCAAGATGAGAGGGGCTTGAAGTATGGCTACACCTTC. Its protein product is CASSQDERGLKYGYTF.

CDR3 in amino acids: CATSTQMDSSYEQYF. CDR3 coding DNA: TGTGCCACCAGCACGCAAATGGACAGCTCCTACGAGCAGTACTTC. The chain has TRBV15 and TRBJ2-7; D perhaps matches TRBD1 (6 bases). The CDR3 consists of 15 residues. Trimming removed 4 bases from V and 0 bases from J, with 13 bases in between. Germline CDR1 and CDR2: LNHNV and YYDKDF (reference sequence). Full variable domain (outside the CDR3, taken from reference TRBV15 and TRBJ2-7): DAMVIQNPRYQVTQFGKPVTLSCSQTLNHNVMYWYQQKSSQAPKLLFHYYDKDFNNEADTPDNFQSRRPNTSFCFLDIRSPGLGDTAMYLCATSTQMDSSYEQYFGPGTRLTVT.

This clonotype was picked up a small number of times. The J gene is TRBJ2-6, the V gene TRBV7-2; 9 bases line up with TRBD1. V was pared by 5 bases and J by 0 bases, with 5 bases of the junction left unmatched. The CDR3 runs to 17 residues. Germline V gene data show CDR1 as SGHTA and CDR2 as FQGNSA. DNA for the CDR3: TGTGCCAGCAGCCCGGGACAGGGCCTCTCTGGGGCCAACGTCCTGACTTTC. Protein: CASSPGQGLSGANVLTF. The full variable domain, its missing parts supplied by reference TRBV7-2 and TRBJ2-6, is GAGVSQSPSNKVTEKGKDVELRCDPISGHTALYWYRQSLGQGLEFLIYFQGNSAPDKSGLPSDRFSAERTGGSVSTLTIQRTQQEDSAVYLCASSPGQGLSGANVLTFGAGSRLTVL.

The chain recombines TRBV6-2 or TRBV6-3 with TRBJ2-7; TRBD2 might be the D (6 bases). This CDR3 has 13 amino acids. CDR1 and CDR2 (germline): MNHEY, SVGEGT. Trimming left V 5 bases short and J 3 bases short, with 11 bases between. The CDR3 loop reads CASSRRDFYEQYF. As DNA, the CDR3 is TGTGCCAGCAGTCGCCGGGACTTCTACGAGCAGTACTTC.

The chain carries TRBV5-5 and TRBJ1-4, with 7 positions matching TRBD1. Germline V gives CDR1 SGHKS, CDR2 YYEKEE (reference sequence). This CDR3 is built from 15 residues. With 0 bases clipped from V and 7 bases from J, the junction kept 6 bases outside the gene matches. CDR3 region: CASSLVQGGSEKLFF. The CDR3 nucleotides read TGTGCCAGCAGCTTGGTGCAGGGGGGAAGTGAAAAACTGTTTTTT.

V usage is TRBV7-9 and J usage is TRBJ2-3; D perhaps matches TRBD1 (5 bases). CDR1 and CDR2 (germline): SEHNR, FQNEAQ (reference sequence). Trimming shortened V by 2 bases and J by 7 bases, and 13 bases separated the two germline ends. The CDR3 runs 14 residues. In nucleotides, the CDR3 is TGTGCCAGCAGCTTAAATCAGGGCGTGAATACGCAGTATTTT. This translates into CASSLNQGVNTQYF.

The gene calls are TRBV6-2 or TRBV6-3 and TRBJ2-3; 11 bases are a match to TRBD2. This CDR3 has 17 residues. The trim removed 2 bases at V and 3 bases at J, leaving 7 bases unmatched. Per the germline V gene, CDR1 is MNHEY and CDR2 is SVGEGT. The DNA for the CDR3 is TGTGCCAGCAGTTACCCTACCCTAGCGGGAGGAACAGATACGCAGTATTTT. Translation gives CASSYPTLAGGTDTQYF.

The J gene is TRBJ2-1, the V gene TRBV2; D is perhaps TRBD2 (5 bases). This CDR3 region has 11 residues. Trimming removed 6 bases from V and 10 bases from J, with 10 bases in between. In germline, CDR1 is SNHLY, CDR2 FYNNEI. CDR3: CASSTTREQFF. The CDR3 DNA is TGTGCCAGCAGCACCACTAGAGAGCAGTTCTTC.

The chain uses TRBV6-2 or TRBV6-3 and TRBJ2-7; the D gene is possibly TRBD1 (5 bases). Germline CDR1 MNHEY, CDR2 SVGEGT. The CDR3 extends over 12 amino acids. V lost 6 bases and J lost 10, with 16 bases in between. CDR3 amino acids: CASSNSGANQYF. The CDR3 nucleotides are TGTGCCAGCAGCAACAGTGGGGCCAACCAGTACTTC.

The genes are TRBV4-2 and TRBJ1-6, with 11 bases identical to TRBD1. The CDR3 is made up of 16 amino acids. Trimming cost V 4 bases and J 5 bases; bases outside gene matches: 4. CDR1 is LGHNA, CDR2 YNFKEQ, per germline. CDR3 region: CASSPGQGANNSPLHF. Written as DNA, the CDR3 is TGTGCCAGCAGCCCTGGACAGGGGGCGAATAATTCACCCCTCCACTTT.

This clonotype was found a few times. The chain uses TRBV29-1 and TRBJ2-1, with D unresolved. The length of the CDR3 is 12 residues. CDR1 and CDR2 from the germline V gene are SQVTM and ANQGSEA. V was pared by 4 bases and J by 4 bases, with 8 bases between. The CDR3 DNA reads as TGCAGCGTTGGTGACGGATACAATGAGCAGTTCTTC. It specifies CSVGDGYNEQFF.

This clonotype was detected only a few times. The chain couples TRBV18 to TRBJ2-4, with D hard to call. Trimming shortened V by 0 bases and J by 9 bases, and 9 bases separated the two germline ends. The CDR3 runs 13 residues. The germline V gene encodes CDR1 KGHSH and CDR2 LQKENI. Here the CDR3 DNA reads TGTGCCAGCTCACCACCGGATAGTCTCATTCAGTACTTC. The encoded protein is CASSPPDSLIQYF.

The CDR3 region is CASSFRIADTQYF. CDR3 sequence (DNA): TGTGCCAGCAGTTTTCGGATTGCAGATACGCAGTATTTT. The chain recombines TRBV7-2 with TRBJ2-3; D is ambiguous. The CDR3 runs to 13 residues. Looked up from germline, CDR1 is SGHTA and CDR2 is FQGNSA. Trimming removed 6 bases from V and 4 bases from J, with 11 bases in between.

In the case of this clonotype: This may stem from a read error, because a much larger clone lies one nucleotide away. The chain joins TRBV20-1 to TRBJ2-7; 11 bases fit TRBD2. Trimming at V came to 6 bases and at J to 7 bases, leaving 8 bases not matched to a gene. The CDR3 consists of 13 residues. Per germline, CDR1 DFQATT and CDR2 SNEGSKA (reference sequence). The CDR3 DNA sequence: TGCAGTGCGGGGACTAGCGGTAACAATGAGCAGTACTTC. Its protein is CSAGTSGNNEQYF.